This note documents a single T cell receptor (beta chain) sequence. CDR3 length: 17 residues. V was clipped by 2 bases and J by 3 bases; unmatched bases: 10. The germline gives CDR1 MGHRA, CDR2 YSYEKL. How the authors handled the data: Cell counts per sample came from amplifying reference gene primers. TCRdb's copy holds only in-frame clones and misses some; the assay was immunoSEQ multiplex PCR. D and trimming were read from the DNA, whereas the V and J calls and clone size are those reported in that table. The sample lists 70,000 to 90,000 clones; approximately 88% were seen once. The source of the sample is a study of blood T cell repertoires in COVID-19. About the study: The United States, Italy and Spain provided the acute and convalescent COVID-19 samples.

The sequence came from a human donor in a cohort sampled during active COVID-19. This rearrangement joins TRBV4-1 to TRBJ2-3; 8 bases line up with TRBD2. The specimen was peripheral blood. The CDR3 spells CASSQPGRAVGTDTQYF. In nucleotides, the CDR3 is TGCGCCAGCAGCCAACCCGGGAGGGCCGTCGGGACAGATACGCAGTATTTT.